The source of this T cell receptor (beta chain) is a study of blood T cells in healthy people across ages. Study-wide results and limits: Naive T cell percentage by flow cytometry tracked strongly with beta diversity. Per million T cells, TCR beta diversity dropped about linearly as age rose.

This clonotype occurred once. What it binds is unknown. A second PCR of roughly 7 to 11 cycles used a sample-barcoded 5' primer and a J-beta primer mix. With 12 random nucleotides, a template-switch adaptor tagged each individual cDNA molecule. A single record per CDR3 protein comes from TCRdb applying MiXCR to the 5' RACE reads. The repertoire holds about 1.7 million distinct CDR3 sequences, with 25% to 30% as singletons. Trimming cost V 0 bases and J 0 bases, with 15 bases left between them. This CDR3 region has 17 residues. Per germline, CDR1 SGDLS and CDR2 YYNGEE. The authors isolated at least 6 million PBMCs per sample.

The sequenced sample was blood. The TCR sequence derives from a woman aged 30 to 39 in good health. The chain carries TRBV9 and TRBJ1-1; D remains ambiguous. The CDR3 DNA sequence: TGTGCCAGCAGCGTAGGGCTGGGCAGGTCTATGAACACTGAAGCTTTCTTT. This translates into CASSVGLGRSMNTEAFF.